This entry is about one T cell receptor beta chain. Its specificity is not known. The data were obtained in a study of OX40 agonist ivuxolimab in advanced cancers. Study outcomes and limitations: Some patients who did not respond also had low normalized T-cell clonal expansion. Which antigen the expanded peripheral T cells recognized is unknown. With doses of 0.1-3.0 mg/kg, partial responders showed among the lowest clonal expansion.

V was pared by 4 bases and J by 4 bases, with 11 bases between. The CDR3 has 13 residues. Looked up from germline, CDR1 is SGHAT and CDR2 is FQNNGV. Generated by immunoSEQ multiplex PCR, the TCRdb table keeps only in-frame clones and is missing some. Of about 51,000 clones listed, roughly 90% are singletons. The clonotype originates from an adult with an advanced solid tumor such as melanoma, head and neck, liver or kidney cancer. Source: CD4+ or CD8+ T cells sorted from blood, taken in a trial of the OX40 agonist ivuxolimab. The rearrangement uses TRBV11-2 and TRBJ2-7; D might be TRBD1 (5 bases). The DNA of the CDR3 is TGTGCCAGCAGCTCGTACAGGAGATACGAGCAGTACTTC. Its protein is CASSSYRRYEQYF. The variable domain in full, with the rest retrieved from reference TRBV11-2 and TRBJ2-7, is EAGVAQSPRYKIIEKRQSVAFWCNPISGHATLYWYQQILGQGPKLLIQFQNNGVVDDSQLPKDRFSAERLKGVDSTLKIQPAKLEDSAVYLCASSSYRRYEQYFGPGTRLTVT.